The entry below describes one T cell receptor beta chain. This specimen comes from a study of blood T cell repertoires in COVID-19. Clones were sequenced by immunoSEQ multiplex PCR, and TCRdb holds only the in-frame ones, with some missing. The sample records 200,000 to 300,000 clones, 88% being singletons. This CDR3 has 16 residues. The V segment lost 0 bases and the J segment 7 bases; nucleotides outside the gene matches: 8. Germline V gene data show CDR1 as SGHRS and CDR2 as YFSETQ. Source material: PBMCs or T cells enriched from blood (not recorded which). V gene TRBV5-1 combines with J gene TRBJ1-5; TRBD1 aligns across 9 bases. The sequence came from a woman between 40 and 55 years old with acute COVID-19. As DNA, the CDR3 is TGCGCCAGCAGCTTGGGGGGACAGGGCCGCTGGCAGCCCCAGCATTTT. This translates into CASSLGGQGRWQPQHF.